This T cell receptor (beta chain) comes out of a study of T cell responses to AZD1222 COVID-19 vaccine. Study findings and constraints: Spike-specific TCR breadth and depth rose after two AZD1222 doses. Most donors were white British and more were female, and clonal diversity was possibly underestimated.

With regard to this clone: Its target is unknown.

TCRdb's copy holds only in-frame clones and misses some; the assay was immunoSEQ multiplex PCR. The data show approximately 76,000 clones, with nearly 85% seen just once and about 3.1% held by the top ten. The source of this sequence is an adult in good health. The specimen was peripheral blood, collected on day 0 of AZD1222 vaccination.

In DNA, the CDR3 is TGTGCCAGCAGAGCCAGCTGGATCAGCGGGGGGGAAGAGACCCAGTACTTC. It translates to CASRASWISGGEETQYF. This chain uses TRBV2 with TRBJ2-5; 10 nucleotides line up with TRBD2. The CDR3 extends over 17 amino acids. Germline loops: CDR1 SNHLY, CDR2 FYNNEI. J lost 3 bases, V lost 6 bases, and 13 bases had no gene match.